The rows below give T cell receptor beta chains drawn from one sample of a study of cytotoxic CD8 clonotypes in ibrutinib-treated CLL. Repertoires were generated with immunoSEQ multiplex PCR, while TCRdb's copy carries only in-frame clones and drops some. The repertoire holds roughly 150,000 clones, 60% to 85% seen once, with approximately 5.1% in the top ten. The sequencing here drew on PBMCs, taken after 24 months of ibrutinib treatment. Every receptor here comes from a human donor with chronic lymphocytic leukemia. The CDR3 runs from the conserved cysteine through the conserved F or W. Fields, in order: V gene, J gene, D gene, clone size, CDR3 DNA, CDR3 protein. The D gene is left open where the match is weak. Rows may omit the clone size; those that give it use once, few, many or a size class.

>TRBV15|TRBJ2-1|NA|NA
TGTGCCACCAGCAGAGCCTCCCCCCGGGCCCCCAATGAGCAGTTCTTC
CATSRASPRAPNEQFF
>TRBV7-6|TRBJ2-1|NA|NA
TGTGCCAGCACCCCTAGGGGGTCCTACAATGAGCAGTTCTTC
CASTPRGSYNEQFF
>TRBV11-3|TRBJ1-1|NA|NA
TGTGCCAGCAGCTTACAGGGTGGGGGCACTGAAGCTTTCTTT
CASSLQGGGTEAFF
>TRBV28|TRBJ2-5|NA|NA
TGTGCCAGCAGCAACAGGGTTGGGCGGGAGACCCAGTACTTC
CASSNRVGRETQYF
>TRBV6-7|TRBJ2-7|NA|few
TGTGCCAGCACGACAGTGGGACTGGGCGAGCAGTACTTC
CASTTVGLGEQYF
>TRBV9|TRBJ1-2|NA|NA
TGTGCCAGCAGCCTCGGGACTAACTATGGCTACACCTTC
CASSLGTNYGYTF
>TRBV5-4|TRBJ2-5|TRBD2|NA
TGTGCCAGCAGCCCCGGGGGAGGGGAGACCCAGTACTTC
CASSPGGGETQYF
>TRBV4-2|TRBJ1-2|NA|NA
TGTGCCAGCAGCCAAGATGACGGTGGCTACACCTTC
CASSQDDGGYTF
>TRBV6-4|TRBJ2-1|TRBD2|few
TGTGCCAGCAGTGAAGGGACTAGCGGGAACAATGAGCAGTTCTTC
CASSEGTSGNNEQFF
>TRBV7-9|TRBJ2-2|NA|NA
TGTGCCAGCAGCCATTCTGGGGAGCTGTTTTTT
CASSHSGELFF
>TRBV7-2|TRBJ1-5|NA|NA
TGTGCCAGCAGCACCCGGACGGGGGGACTCCAGCCCCAGCATTTT
CASSTRTGGLQPQHF
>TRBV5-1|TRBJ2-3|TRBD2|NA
TGCGCCAGCAGCCCGGGACTAGCAAGCAGCACAGATACGCAGTATTTT
CASSPGLASSTDTQYF
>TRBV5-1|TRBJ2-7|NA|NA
TGCGCCAGCAGCTTGGGGGACGGTACCTACGAGCAGTACTTC
CASSLGDGTYEQYF
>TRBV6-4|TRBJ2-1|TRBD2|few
TGTGCCAGCAGTGCCGGGACTAGCAGTGAGCAGTTCTTC
CASSAGTSSEQFF
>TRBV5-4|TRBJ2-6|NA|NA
TGCGCCAGCAGCCAAGAGCAGGGGACGGGGGCCAACGTCCTGACTTTC
CASSQEQGTGANVLTF
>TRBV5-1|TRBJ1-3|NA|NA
TGCGCCAGCAGCTTGGTCGGGAGCTCTGGAAACACCATATATTTT
CASSLVGSSGNTIYF
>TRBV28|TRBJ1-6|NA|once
TGTGCCAGCACCACTCCTGGGGAGAGAAGTTCACCCCTCCACTTT
CASTTPGERSSPLHF
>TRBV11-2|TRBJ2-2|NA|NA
TGTGCCAGCAGCTATCACGGACAGGGAGGGACCGGGGAGCTGTTTTTT
CASSYHGQGGTGELFF
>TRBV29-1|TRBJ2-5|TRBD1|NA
TGCAGCGTGACAGGGCCACAAGAGACCCAGTACTTC
CSVTGPQETQYF
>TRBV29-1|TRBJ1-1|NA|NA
TGCAGCGTTGGTGACACAACTGAAGCTTTCTTT
CSVGDTTEAFF
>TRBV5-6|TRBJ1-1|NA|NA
TGTGCCAGCAGCTTGGAGGTAGGTCCGATCCCTAACACTGAAGCTTTCTTT
CASSLEVGPIPNTEAFF